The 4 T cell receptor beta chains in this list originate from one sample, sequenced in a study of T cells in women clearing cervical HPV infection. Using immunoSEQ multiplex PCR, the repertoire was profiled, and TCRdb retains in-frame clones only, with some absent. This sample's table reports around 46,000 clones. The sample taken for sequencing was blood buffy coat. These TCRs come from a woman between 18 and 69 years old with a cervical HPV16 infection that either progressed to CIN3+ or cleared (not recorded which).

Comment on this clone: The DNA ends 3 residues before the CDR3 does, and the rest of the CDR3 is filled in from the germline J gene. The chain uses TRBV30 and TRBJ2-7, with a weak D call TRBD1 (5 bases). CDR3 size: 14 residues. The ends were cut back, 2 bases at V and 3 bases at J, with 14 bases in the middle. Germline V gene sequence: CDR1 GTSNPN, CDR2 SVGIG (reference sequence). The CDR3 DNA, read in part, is TGTGCCTGGAGTAGAACAGGCAAAGACTACGAG. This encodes CAWSRTGKDYE. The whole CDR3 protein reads CAWSRTGKDYEQYF.

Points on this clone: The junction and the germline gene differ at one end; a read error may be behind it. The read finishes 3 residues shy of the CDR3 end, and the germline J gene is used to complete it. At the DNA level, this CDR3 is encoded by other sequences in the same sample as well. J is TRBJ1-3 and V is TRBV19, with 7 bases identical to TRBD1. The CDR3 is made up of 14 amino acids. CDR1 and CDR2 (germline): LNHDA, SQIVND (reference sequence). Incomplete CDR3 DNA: TGTGCCAGTAGTCAACGACAGGGTGGAAACACT. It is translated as CASSQRQGGNT. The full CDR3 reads CASSQRQGGNTIYF.

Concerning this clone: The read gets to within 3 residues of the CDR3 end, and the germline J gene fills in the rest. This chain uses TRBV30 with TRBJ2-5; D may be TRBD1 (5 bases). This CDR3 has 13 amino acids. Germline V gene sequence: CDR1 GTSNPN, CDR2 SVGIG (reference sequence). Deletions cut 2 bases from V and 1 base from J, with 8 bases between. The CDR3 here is CAWSRQLQETQYF. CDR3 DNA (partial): TGTGCCTGGAGTAGACAGCTCCAAGAGACC.

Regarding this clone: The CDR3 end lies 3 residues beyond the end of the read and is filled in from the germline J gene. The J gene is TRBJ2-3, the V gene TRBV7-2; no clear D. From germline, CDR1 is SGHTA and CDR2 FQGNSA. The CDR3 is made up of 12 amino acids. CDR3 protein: CASSPHQETQYF. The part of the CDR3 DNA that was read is TGTGCCAGCAGCCCACACCAAGAGACG.